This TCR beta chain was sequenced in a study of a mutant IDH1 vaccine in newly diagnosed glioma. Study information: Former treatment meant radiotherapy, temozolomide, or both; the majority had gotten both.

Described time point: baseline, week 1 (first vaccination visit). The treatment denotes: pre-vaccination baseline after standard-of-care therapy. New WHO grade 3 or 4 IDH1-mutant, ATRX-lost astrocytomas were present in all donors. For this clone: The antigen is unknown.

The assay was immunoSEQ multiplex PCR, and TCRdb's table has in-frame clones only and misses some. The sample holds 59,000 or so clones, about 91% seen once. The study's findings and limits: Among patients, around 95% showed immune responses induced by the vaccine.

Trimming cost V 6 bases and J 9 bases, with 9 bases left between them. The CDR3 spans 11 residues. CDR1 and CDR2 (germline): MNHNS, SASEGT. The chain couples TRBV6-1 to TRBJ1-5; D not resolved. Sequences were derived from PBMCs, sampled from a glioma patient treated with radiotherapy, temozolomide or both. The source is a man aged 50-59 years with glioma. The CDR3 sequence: CASSRMGPQHF. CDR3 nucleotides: TGTGCCAGCAGCCGGATGGGGCCCCAGCATTTT.